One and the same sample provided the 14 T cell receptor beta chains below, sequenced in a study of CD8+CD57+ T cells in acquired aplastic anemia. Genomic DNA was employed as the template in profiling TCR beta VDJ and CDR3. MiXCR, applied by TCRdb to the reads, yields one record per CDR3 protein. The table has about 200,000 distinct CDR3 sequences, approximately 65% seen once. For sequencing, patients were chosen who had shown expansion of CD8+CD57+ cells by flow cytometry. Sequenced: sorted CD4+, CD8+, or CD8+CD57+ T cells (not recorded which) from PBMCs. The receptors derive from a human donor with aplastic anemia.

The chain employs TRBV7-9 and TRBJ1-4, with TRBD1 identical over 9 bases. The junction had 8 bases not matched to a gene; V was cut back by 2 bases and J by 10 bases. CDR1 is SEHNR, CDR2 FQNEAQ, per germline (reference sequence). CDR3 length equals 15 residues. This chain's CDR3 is CASSLRDRDRGKLFF. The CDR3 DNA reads TGTGCCAGCAGCTTAAGGGACAGGGACAGAGGAAAACTGTTTTTT.

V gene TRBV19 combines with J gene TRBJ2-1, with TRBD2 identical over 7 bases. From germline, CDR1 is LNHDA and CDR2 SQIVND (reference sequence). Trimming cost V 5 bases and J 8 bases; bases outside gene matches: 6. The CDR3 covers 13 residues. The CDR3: CASSQLARDEQFF. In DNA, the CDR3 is TGTGCCAGTAGTCAACTAGCGAGGGATGAGCAGTTCTTC.

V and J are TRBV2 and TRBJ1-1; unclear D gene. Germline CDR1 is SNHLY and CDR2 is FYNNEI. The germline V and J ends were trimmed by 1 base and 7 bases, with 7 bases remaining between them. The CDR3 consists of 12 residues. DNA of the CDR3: TGTGCCAGCAGTGAAGGAACAGATGAAGCTTTCTTT. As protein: CASSEGTDEAFF.

The DNA for the CDR3 is TGTGCCACCAGTGACCTGACAGGGCGGGTCGGTGAGCAGTTCTTC. Its protein is CATSDLTGRVGEQFF. This sequence joins TRBV24-1 and TRBJ2-1, with 7 bases lining up with TRBD1. Germline V gene data show CDR1 as KGHDR and CDR2 as SFDVKD. This CDR3 comprises 15 residues. Losses at the gene ends were 4 bases for V and 9 bases for J; bases not matched to a gene: 11.

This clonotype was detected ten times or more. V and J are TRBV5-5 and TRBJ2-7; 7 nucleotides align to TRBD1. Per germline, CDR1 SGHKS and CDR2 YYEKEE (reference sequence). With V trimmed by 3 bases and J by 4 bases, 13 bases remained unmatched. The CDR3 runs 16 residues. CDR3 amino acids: CASSWAGTAVVYEQYF. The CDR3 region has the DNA TGTGCCAGCAGCTGGGCCGGGACAGCGGTGGTGTACGAGCAGTACTTC.

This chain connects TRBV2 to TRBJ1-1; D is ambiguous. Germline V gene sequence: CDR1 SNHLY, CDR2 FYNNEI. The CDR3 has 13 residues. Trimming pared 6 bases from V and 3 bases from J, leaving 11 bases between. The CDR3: CASRESGYTEAFF. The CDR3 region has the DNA TGTGCCAGCAGAGAATCAGGTTACACTGAAGCTTTCTTT.

In nucleotides, the CDR3 is TGTGCCAGCAGCCGTTCTAGCGGGAGTAACTACGAGCAGTACTTC. This translates into CASSRSSGSNYEQYF. The V and J genes are TRBV11-2 and TRBJ2-7, with 10 positions matching TRBD2. This CDR3 comprises 15 residues. Trimming cost V 5 bases and J 3 bases; bases outside gene matches: 7. In germline, CDR1 is SGHAT, CDR2 FQNNGV.

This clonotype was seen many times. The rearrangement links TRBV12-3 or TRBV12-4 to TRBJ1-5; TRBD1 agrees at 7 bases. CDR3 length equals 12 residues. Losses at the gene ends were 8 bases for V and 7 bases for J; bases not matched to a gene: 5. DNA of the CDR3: TGTGCCAGCCAAGGCAGGGGGCAGCCCCAGCATTTT. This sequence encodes CASQGRGQPQHF.

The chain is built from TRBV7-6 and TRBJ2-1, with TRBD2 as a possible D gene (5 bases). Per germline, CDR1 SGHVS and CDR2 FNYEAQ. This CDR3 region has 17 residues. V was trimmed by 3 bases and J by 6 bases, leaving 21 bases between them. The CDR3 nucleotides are TGTGCCAGCAGCTTTCAACTAGGCTCTAACGCCCTCAATGAGCAGTTCTTC. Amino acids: CASSFQLGSNALNEQFF.

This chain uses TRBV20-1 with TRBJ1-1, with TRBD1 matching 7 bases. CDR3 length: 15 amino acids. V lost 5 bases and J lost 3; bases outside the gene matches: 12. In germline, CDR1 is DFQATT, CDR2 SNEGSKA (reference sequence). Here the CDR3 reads CSAHRTGSRHTEAFF. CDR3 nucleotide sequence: TGCAGTGCTCACCGGACAGGTTCCCGGCACACTGAAGCTTTCTTT.

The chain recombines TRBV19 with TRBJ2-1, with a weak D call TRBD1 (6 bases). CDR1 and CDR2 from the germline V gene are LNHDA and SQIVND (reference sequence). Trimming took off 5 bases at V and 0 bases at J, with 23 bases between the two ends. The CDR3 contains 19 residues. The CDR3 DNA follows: TGTGCCAGTAGTCTCTTACCTGGACAGCAGGGTGTCTCCTACAATGAGCAGTTCTTC. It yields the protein CASSLLPGQQGVSYNEQFF.

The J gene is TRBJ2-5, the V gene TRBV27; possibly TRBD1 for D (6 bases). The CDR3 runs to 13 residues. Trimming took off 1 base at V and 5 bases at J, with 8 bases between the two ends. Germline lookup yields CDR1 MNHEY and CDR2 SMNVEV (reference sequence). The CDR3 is CASSLWDKETQYF. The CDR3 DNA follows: TGTGCCAGCAGTTTATGGGACAAGGAGACCCAGTACTTC.

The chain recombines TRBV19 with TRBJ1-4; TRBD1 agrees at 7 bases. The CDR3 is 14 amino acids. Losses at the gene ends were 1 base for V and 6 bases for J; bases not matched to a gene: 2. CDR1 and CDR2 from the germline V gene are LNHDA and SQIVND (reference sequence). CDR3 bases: TGTGCCAGTAGTATAGGTACAGGGGATGAAAAACTGTTTTTT. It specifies CASSIGTGDEKLFF.

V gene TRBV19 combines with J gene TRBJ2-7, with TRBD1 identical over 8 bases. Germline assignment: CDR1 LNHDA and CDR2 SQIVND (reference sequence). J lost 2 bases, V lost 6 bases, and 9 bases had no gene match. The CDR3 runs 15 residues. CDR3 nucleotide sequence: TGTGCCAGTAGCCCCCGGACAGGGAAGCCCTACGAGCAGTACTTC. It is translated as CASSPRTGKPYEQYF.